The 17 T cell receptor beta chains given below trace back to one sample, sequenced in a study of CD4 T cells in relation to SARS-CoV-2 and coronaviruses. Some clones are missing from TCRdb's copy, which holds only in-frame ones; the method was immunoSEQ multiplex PCR. This table holds over 20,000 clones, roughly four fifths found once. What these receptors recognize is not known. CD4+ T cells from unexposed donors were obtained before the COVID-19 pandemic (2011-2018). Isolation of CD4+ T cells took place after nine to ten days in culture. The source material was CD4+ T cells from PBMCs, cultured in vitro. The receptors were sampled from a human donor in good health.

This sequence joins TRBV6-5 and TRBJ2-7; D is possibly TRBD1 (8 bases). V was shortened by 0 bases and J by 5 bases, with 14 bases between the two germline ends. CDR3 length: 15 residues. Germline V gene sequence: CDR1 MNHEY, CDR2 SVGAGI. Written as DNA, the CDR3 is TGTGCCAGCAGTTACTCCTACAGGGGGGGCGACGAGCAGTACTTC. Its translation is CASSYSYRGGDEQYF.

J is TRBJ2-3 and V is TRBV9; D ambiguous. Germline V lookup: CDR1 SGDLS, CDR2 YYNGEE. The CDR3 loop spans 14 amino acids. V lost 0 bases and J 4 bases, leaving 9 bases between the germline ends. In DNA form, the CDR3 reads TGTGCCAGCAGCGTAGAGGCTCGAGCAGATACGCAGTATTTT. Amino acids: CASSVEARADTQYF.

The chain links TRBV19 to TRBJ1-1; D is unresolved. Trimming cost V 4 bases and J 5 bases, with 11 bases left between them. This CDR3 contains 13 residues. Germline V gives CDR1 LNHDA, CDR2 SQIVND (reference sequence). The CDR3 region is CASSNTLGTEAFF. CDR3 nucleotide sequence: TGTGCCAGTAGTAACACCCTCGGGACTGAAGCTTTCTTT. The full variable domain, completed using reference TRBV19 and TRBJ1-1, is DGGITQSPKYLFRKEGQNVTLSCEQNLNHDAMYWYRQDPGQGLRLIYYSQIVNDFQKGDIAEGYSVSREKKESFPLTVTSAQKNPTAFYLCASSNTLGTEAFFGQGTRLTVV.

Only a few counts were recorded for this clone. This chain links TRBV18 with TRBJ1-1; D remains ambiguous. Trimming shortened V by 1 base and J by 7 bases, and 7 bases separated the two germline ends. CDR1 is KGHSH and CDR2 is LQKENI in the germline V gene. The CDR3 extends over 12 amino acids. CDR3 DNA: TGTGCCAGCTCACCACAAGGAATTGAAGCTTTCTTT. This codes for CASSPQGIEAFF.

The chain couples TRBV2 to TRBJ1-1; no firm D call. Trimming removed 3 bases from V and 5 bases from J, with 13 bases in between. This CDR3 has 14 amino acids. Germline CDR1 reads SNHLY; CDR2 reads FYNNEI. CDR3 bases: TGTGCCAGCAGTGAGGGGTCAGTCTTAACTGAAGCTTTCTTT. It specifies CASSEGSVLTEAFF.

This clone showed up just once. The chain is built from TRBV19 and TRBJ1-5; D not resolved. V lost 4 bases, J lost 5 bases, and 15 bases lay in between. Germline CDR1 is LNHDA and CDR2 is SQIVND (reference sequence). CDR3 size: 15 residues. CDR3 sequence: CASSTSDRRHQPQHF. CDR3 bases: TGTGCCAGTAGTACCTCCGATCGGCGGCATCAGCCCCAGCATTTT.

The chain recombines TRBV7-8 with TRBJ1-6; D unclear. The CDR3 sequence is 17 residues long. Per the germline V gene, CDR1 is SGHVS and CDR2 is FQNEAQ. Trimming shortened V by 1 base and J by 5 bases, and 15 bases separated the two germline ends. CDR3 nucleotides: TGTGCCAGCAGCTTAGTTTGGCTGACGGGTGATAATTCACCCCTCCACTTT. This gives the protein CASSLVWLTGDNSPLHF.

This chain connects TRBV7-2 to TRBJ1-2; possibly TRBD1 for D (5 bases). The CDR3 has 13 amino acids. V was clipped by 10 bases and J by 8 bases, with 20 bases between them. Germline V gene data show CDR1 as SGHTA and CDR2 as FQGNSA. Written as DNA, the CDR3 is TGTGCCACCCACCCCGGGGGATGGGGGGGCTACACCTTC. Translation gives CATHPGGWGGYTF.

The J gene is TRBJ2-1, the V gene TRBV27; 9 bases are a match to TRBD2. The CDR3 runs to 18 residues. The trim removed 5 bases at V and 8 bases at J, leaving 19 bases unmatched. CDR1 and CDR2 (germline): MNHEY, SMNVEV (reference sequence). The CDR3 nucleotides are TGTGCCAGCAGTGCCCTCCCAACTGCGGGAGGGCTTATCGATGAGCAGTTCTTC. Its protein product is CASSALPTAGGLIDEQFF.

V and J are TRBV30 and TRBJ2-2; 8 nucleotides line up with TRBD1. Germline V gives CDR1 GTSNPN, CDR2 SVGIG (reference sequence). This CDR3 comprises 15 residues. The junction had 2 bases not matched to a gene; V was cut back by 0 bases and J by 2 bases. This CDR3 is CAWSVGTGNTGELFF. Here the CDR3 DNA reads TGTGCCTGGAGTGTAGGGACAGGTAACACCGGGGAGCTGTTTTTT.

The chain uses TRBV7-2 and TRBJ2-3; 10 bases are shared with TRBD2. The CDR3 is 15 residues long. The V gene end was trimmed by 7 bases and the J gene end by 10 bases; junction bases not matched to a gene: 14. CDR1 and CDR2 from the germline V gene are SGHTA and FQGNSA. CDR3 DNA sequence: TGTGCCAGCACTCCAACCAGCGGGGGGGAAAGGGCGCAGTATTTT. This encodes CASTPTSGGERAQYF. The full variable domain, completed using reference TRBV7-2 and TRBJ2-3, is GAGVSQSPSNKVTEKGKDVELRCDPISGHTALYWYRQSLGQGLEFLIYFQGNSAPDKSGLPSDRFSAERTGGSVSTLTIQRTQQEDSAVYLCASTPTSGGERAQYFGPGTRLTVL.

The chain is built from TRBV5-4 and TRBJ1-3; 8 nucleotides line up with TRBD1. CDR1 and CDR2 from the germline V gene are SGHNT and YYREEE (reference sequence). The CDR3 is 15 residues long. After removal of 1 base from V and 0 bases from J, the junction contained 0 bases not matched to a gene. CDR3 residues: CASSLTGGSGNTIYF. CDR3 nucleotide sequence: TGTGCCAGCAGCTTGACAGGGGGCTCTGGAAACACCATATATTTT.

This chain uses TRBV19 with TRBJ2-7, with a weak D call TRBD2 (7 bases). This CDR3 spans 13 amino acids. Germline V lookup: CDR1 LNHDA, CDR2 SQIVND (reference sequence). V lost 8 bases and J 4 bases, leaving 15 bases between the germline ends. The CDR3 region is CASGGAVSYEQYF. In nucleotides, the CDR3 is TGTGCCAGTGGGGGGGCAGTATCATACGAGCAGTACTTC.

The chain links TRBV3-1 (or the pseudogene TRBV3-2) to TRBJ1-3; D might be TRBD1 (5 bases). The CDR3 covers 15 residues. V was trimmed by 3 bases and J by 8 bases, leaving 17 bases between them. Germline V gives CDR1 LGHDT, CDR2 YNNKEL (reference sequence). CDR3 nucleotides: TGTGCCAGCAGCCAGGCCGGGGCAACATGGGACACCATATATTTT. This encodes CASSQAGATWDTIYF.

J is TRBJ2-2 and V is TRBV7-2; D uncertain. CDR3 length: 15 residues. V was shortened by 0 bases and J by 3 bases, with 8 bases between the two germline ends. CDR1 is SGHTA, CDR2 FQGNSA, per germline. The CDR3 DNA reads as TGTGCCAGCAGCTTAGCGGTCGGACACACCGGGGAGCTGTTTTTT. Its protein product is CASSLAVGHTGELFF.

This sequence joins TRBV7-8 and TRBJ2-3; 8 nucleotides match TRBD2. V trimming: 7 bases; J trimming: 3 bases; junction bases outside the gene matches: 3. Germline V CDR1 and CDR2: SGHVS, FQNEAQ. CDR3 length: 13 residues. Here the CDR3 reads CASNIAGTDTQYF. The CDR3 bases are TGTGCCAGCAACATAGCGGGGACAGATACGCAGTATTTT.

The chain has TRBV5-1 and TRBJ1-1, with D tentatively TRBD1 (5 bases). The CDR3 totals 15 residues. CDR1 and CDR2 (germline): SGHRS, YFSETQ. V lost 0 bases to trimming and J lost 7 bases, with 16 bases between them. CDR3 sequence (DNA): TGCGCCAGCAGCTTGGAAGAACGGGGGTATAGTGAAGCTTTCTTT. Protein: CASSLEERGYSEAFF. The whole variable domain, remainder taken from reference TRBV5-1 and TRBJ1-1, is KAGVTQTPRYLIKTRGQQVTLSCSPISGHRSVSWYQQTPGQGLQFLFEYFSETQRNKGNFPGRFSGRQFSNSRSEMNVSTLELGDSALYLCASSLEERGYSEAFFGQGTRLTVV.